Listed below are T cell receptor beta chains from one sample, sequenced in a study of vaccination and CD4 T cells after COVID-19. TCRdb reprocessed the PCR reads via MiXCR and lists one record per CDR3 protein. The sample shows about 21,000 distinct CDR3 sequences, more than 45% of them seen only once. The source material was CD4+ T cells from blood, sampled before SARS-CoV-2 vaccination. Receptors were obtained from a human donor who had recovered from COVID-19. Both conserved end residues are part of each CDR3. The D gene is left open where the match is weak. Rows give clone size only sometimes, using once, few, many, or a class for an expanded clone.

DNA	CDR3	V	size	J	D
TGTGCCAGCAGGGTTGCAGGGGGCATCTACGAGCAGTACTTC	CASRVAGGIYEQYF	TRBV28	NA	TRBJ2-7	TRBD1
TGCAGTGCTGGACATCTCAAGGGGGGAAGTGGCCAAGAGACCCAGTACTTC	CSAGHLKGGSGQETQYF	TRBV20-1	NA	TRBJ2-5	NA
TGTGCCAGCAGTTACTCGGGATACCGCAATCAGCCCCAGCATTTT	CASSYSGYRNQPQHF	TRBV6-2/TRBV6-3	NA	TRBJ1-5	NA
TGTGCCAGCAGCCCGGGACAGGGGGCGCGATATACGCAGTATTTT	CASSPGQGARYTQYF	TRBV6-1	few	TRBJ2-3	TRBD1
TGTGCCAGTAGTATCGGAACAGGGAGCATGACTAGCGCGGAGACCCAGTACTTC	CASSIGTGSMTSAETQYF	TRBV19	NA	TRBJ2-5	TRBD2
TGCGCCAGCAGCCAGGTATTACTAGCGGTAGGAGATACGCAGTATTTT	CASSQVLLAVGDTQYF	TRBV4-1	once	TRBJ2-3	TRBD2
TGTGCCAGCAGCTTGATCCCCAGGGACGAGCAGTACTTC	CASSLIPRDEQYF	TRBV7-9	NA	TRBJ2-7	NA
TGCAGTGCTAGAGGCGGACAGGGTGGTTCGAACATTCAGTACTTC	CSARGGQGGSNIQYF	TRBV20-1	few	TRBJ2-4	TRBD1
TGTGCCAGCAGCCGACTAGCGGGAGAAACAGATACGCAGTATTTT	CASSRLAGETDTQYF	TRBV6-1	few	TRBJ2-3	TRBD2
TGTGCCAGCAGCATGGGACTAGCGACCCAAGAGACCCAGTACTTC	CASSMGLATQETQYF	TRBV7-3	NA	TRBJ2-5	TRBD2
TGTGCCAGCAGTGTTACTTTTGGGCAGAGACTGCTCTCGGCCAACGTCCTGACTTTC	CASSVTFGQRLLSANVLTF	TRBV6-4	NA	TRBJ2-6	NA
TGTGCCAGCAGTTTAGGCGGCAGGGGGCTAAATTCACCCCTCCACTTT	CASSLGGRGLNSPLHF	TRBV27	few	TRBJ1-6	TRBD1
TGTGCCAGCAGCTTAGGGGACAGTAATTCACCCCTCCACTTT	CASSLGDSNSPLHF	TRBV7-6	few	TRBJ1-6	TRBD1
TGTGCCAGCAGTTTCCAATCCAATCAGCCCCAGCATTTT	CASSFQSNQPQHF	TRBV6-5	NA	TRBJ1-5	NA
TGCGCCAGCAGCCACCCACCCATGGGGCGGGACGAGCAGTACTTC	CASSHPPMGRDEQYF	TRBV4-1	NA	TRBJ2-7	NA
TGTGCCAGCAGCGTAGAGGGAGGGCCTTGGACCGGGGAGCTGTTTTTT	CASSVEGGPWTGELFF	TRBV9	NA	TRBJ2-2	TRBD2
TGCAGTGCCTACAGGGATCTTAACTATGGCTACACCTTC	CSAYRDLNYGYTF	TRBV20-1	NA	TRBJ1-2	NA
TGTGCCAGCAGCTTAGATGTAGGCGATACGCAGTATTTT	CASSLDVGDTQYF	TRBV11-2	NA	TRBJ2-3	NA
TGTGCCAGCAGCTTAGCGGGAAACACCGGGGAGCTGTTTTTT	CASSLAGNTGELFF	TRBV7-2	few	TRBJ2-2	NA
TGTGCCAGCAGCACAGGGGGGGGCTACTACAATGAGCAGTTCTTC	CASSTGGGYYNEQFF	TRBV7-6	few	TRBJ2-1	NA
TGTGCCAGCAGCTTAACTGGCAGGAGCTCTGGGGCCAACGTCCTGACTTTC	CASSLTGRSSGANVLTF	TRBV7-3	NA	TRBJ2-6	NA
TGTGCCAGCAGCTTAGCCTCAGATACGCAGTATTTT	CASSLASDTQYF	TRBV7-9	NA	TRBJ2-3	NA
TGTGCCAGCAGTTTAGGGGGAAGGAATCAGCCCCAGCATTTT	CASSLGGRNQPQHF	TRBV28	NA	TRBJ1-5	NA
TGTGCCAGCAGTCGACAGGCCGAAGAGACCCAGTACTTC	CASSRQAEETQYF	TRBV6-2/TRBV6-3	NA	TRBJ2-5	NA
TGTGCCTCTAAAGCGGGAGGGCCTTCAGTATCAGATACGCAGTATTTT	CASKAGGPSVSDTQYF	TRBV24-1	NA	TRBJ2-3	TRBD2
TGTGCCAGCAGCCTGCTACACGGCAACTACGAGCAGTACTTC	CASSLLHGNYEQYF	TRBV14	NA	TRBJ2-7	NA
TGCGCCAGCAGCCAAGACGCCCGCTCCTACGAGCAGTACTTC	CASSQDARSYEQYF	TRBV4-3	NA	TRBJ2-7	NA
TGTGCCAGCAGCGTACTAGGACAGGGTACTGAAGCTTTCTTT	CASSVLGQGTEAFF	TRBV9	NA	TRBJ1-1	TRBD1
TGTGCCATCAGCCAACCCGGGACAGGGAGCACAGATACGCAGTATTTT	CAISQPGTGSTDTQYF	TRBV10-3	NA	TRBJ2-3	TRBD1
TGTGCCAGCAGTTACTACAATGAGCAGTTCTTC	CASSYYNEQFF	TRBV2	NA	TRBJ2-1	NA
TGTGCCAGCAGTTTAGTGACAGGGAGCTCCTACGAGCAGTACTTC	CASSLVTGSSYEQYF	TRBV12-3/TRBV12-4	NA	TRBJ2-7	TRBD1
TGTGCCAGCAGGAACGAGGAGCGGGTCCGAGATACGCAGTATTTT	CASRNEERVRDTQYF	TRBV11-1	NA	TRBJ2-3	NA
TGTGCCAGCAGCTTAGAGGGACAGGGGGGACGCGAGCAGTACTTC	CASSLEGQGGREQYF	TRBV7-9	few	TRBJ2-7	TRBD1
TGTGCCAGCAGTCCCCTCAGGCATTACGAGCAGTACTTC	CASSPLRHYEQYF	TRBV12-3/TRBV12-4	NA	TRBJ2-7	NA
TGCAGTGCTAGGGCAGGGACTAGTGCCAATGAGCAGTTCTTC	CSARAGTSANEQFF	TRBV20-1	NA	TRBJ2-1	TRBD2
TGTGCCAGCAGTTACCCCGGGGGCGGGAGGGCCGCCGGTGATACGCAGTATTTT	CASSYPGGGRAAGDTQYF	TRBV6-5	NA	TRBJ2-3	TRBD2
TGTGCCAGCAGTCTGACAGGTCGGATTCCTGAAGCTTTCTTT	CASSLTGRIPEAFF	TRBV6-1	NA	TRBJ1-1	NA
TGCGCCAGCAGCTTACTAGCGGGAGTTCAGGACGAGCAGTACTTT	CASSLLAGVQDEQYF	TRBV5-1	NA	TRBJ2-7	TRBD2
TGCGCCAGCAGCCAAGATAGACTTGCAGATACGCAGTATTTT	CASSQDRLADTQYF	TRBV4-1	NA	TRBJ2-3	NA